This T cell receptor (beta chain) was documented in a study of early T cells in non-severe SARS-CoV-2 infection. Overall study context: Whole-blood bulk RNA, unsorted, was sequenced, and chains were unpaired.

Tagging with unique molecular identifiers was applied to individual cDNA molecules. Via MiXCR, TCRdb re-called the 5' RACE reads, giving one row per CDR3 protein. The data contain tens of thousands of distinct CDR3 sequences, 7.5% to 9.5% of them singletons. The V gene's germline CDR1 is SGHRS and CDR2 YFSETQ. This CDR3 comprises 13 residues. Trimming pared 0 bases from V and 4 bases from J, leaving 4 bases between. Study-level results: Sequences matched to VDJdb favored anti-spike CD8 responses, while private and CD4 specificities were missed.

This clonotype was seen more than once but under ten times. The antigen is undetermined. The receptor was derived from an adult who was a healthcare worker with PCR-confirmed SARS-CoV-2 infection or an uninfected control (not recorded which). The sequencing sample was made of whole blood. The chain uses TRBV5-1 and TRBJ1-4, with D unclear. CDR3 nucleotide sequence: TGCGCCAGCAGCTTGGTCCTTAATGAAAAACTGTTTTTT. Its protein product is CASSLVLNEKLFF.